The source of this T cell receptor (beta chain) is a study of blood T cell repertoires in COVID-19. V trimming: 3 bases; J trimming: 5 bases; junction bases outside the gene matches: 8. The length of the CDR3 is 16 residues. Germline V gives CDR1 SGHRS, CDR2 YFSETQ. The method was immunoSEQ multiplex PCR; TCRdb's version includes in-frame clones alone and lacks a portion of them. The sample has about 120,000 clones; around 80% are singletons. The chain recombines TRBV5-1 with TRBJ2-5; 12 bases agree with TRBD2. Sequenced material: peripheral blood. This TCR came from a woman in her sixties or seventies with acute or convalescent COVID-19. CDR3 region: CASSYGLAGSGETQYF. The CDR3 coding sequence is TGCGCCAGCAGCTACGGACTAGCGGGGTCAGGGGAGACCCAGTACTTC.